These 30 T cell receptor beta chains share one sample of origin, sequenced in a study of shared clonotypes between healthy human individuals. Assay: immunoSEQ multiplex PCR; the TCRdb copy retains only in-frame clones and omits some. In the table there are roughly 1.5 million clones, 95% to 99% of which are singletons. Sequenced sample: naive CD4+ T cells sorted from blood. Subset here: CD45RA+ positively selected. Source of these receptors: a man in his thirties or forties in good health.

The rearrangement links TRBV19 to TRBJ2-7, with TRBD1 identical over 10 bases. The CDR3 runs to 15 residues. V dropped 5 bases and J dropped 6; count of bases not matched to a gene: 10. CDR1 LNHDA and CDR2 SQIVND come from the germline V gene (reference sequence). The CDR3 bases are TGTGCCAGTAGTCGAGCAGGGACAGGGGAAATCGAGCAGTACTTC. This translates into CASSRAGTGEIEQYF.

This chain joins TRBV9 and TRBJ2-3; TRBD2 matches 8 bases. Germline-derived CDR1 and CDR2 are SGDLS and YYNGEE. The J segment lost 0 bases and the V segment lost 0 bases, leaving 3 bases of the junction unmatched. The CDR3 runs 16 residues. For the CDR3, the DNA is TGTGCCAGCAGCGTAGAGTCGGGAGGGAGCACAGATACGCAGTATTTT. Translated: CASSVESGGSTDTQYF. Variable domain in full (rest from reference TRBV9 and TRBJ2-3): DSGVTQTPKHLITATGQRVTLRCSPRSGDLSVYWYQQSLDQGLQFLIQYYNGEERAKGNILERFSAQQFPDLHSELNLSSLELGDSALYFCASSVESGGSTDTQYFGPGTRLTVL.

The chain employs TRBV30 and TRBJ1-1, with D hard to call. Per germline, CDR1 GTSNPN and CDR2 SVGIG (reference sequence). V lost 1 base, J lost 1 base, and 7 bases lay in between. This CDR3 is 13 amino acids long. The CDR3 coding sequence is TGTGCCTGGAGTGCAACTCAGAACACTGAAGCTTTCTTT. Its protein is CAWSATQNTEAFF.

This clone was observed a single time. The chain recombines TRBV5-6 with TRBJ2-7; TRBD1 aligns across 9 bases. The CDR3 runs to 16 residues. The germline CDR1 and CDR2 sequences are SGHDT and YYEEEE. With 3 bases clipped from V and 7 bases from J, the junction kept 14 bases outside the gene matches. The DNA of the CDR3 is TGTGCCAGCAGCTCTATGAGGGACAGGGAGACGGGGGAGCAGTACTTC. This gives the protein CASSSMRDRETGEQYF.

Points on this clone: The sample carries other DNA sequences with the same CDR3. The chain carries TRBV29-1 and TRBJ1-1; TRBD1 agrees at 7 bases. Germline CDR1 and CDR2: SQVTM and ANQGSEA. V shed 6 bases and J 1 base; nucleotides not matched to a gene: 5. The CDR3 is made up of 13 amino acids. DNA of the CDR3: TGCAGCGTAGACAGGGCACAGAACACTGAAGCTTTCTTT. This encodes CSVDRAQNTEAFF.

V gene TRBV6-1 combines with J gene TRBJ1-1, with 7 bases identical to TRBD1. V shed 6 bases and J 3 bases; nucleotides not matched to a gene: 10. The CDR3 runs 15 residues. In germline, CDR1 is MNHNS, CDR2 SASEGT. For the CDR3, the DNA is TGTGCCAGCAGACCAGGGGGACAGAGGGACACTGAAGCTTTCTTT. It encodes CASRPGGQRDTEAFF.

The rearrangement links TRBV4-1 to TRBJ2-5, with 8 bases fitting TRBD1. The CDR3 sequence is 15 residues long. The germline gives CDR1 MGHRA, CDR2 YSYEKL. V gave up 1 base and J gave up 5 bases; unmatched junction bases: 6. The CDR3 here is CASSQASGGVETQYF. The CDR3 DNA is TGCGCCAGCAGCCAAGCCTCAGGGGGCGTCGAGACCCAGTACTTC.

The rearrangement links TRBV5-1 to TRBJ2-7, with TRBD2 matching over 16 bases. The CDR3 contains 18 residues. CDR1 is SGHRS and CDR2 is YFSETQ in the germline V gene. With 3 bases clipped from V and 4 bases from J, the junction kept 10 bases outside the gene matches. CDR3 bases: TGCGCCAGCAGCTCCGAGGGGCCGGGACTAGCGGGAGGGTACGAGCAGTACTTC. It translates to CASSSEGPGLAGGYEQYF.

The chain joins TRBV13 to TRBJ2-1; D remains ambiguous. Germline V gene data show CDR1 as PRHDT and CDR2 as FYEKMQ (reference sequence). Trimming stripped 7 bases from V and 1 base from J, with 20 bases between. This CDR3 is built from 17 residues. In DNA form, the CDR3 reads TGTGCCAGCACCGCCTTTGTGAACGGACCTTCCTACAATGAGCAGTTCTTC. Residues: CASTAFVNGPSYNEQFF. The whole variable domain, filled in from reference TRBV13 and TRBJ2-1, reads AAGVIQSPRHLIKEKRETATLKCYPIPRHDTVYWYQQGPGQDPQFLISFYEKMQSDKGSIPDRFSAQQFSDYHSELNMSSLELGDSALYFCASTAFVNGPSYNEQFFGPGTRLTVL.

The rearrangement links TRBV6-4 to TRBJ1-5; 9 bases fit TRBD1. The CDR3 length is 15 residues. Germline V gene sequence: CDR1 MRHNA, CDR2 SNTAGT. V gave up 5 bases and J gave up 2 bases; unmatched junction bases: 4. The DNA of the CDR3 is TGTGCCAGCAGTCCCACAGGGGGCGGCAATCAGCCCCAGCATTTT. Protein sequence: CASSPTGGGNQPQHF.

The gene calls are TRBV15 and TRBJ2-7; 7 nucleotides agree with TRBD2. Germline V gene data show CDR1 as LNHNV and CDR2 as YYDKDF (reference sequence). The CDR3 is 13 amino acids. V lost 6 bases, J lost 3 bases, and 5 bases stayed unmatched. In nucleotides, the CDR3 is TGTGCCACCAGTGGCGGGAGCGTCTACGAGCAGTACTTC. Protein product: CATSGGSVYEQYF.

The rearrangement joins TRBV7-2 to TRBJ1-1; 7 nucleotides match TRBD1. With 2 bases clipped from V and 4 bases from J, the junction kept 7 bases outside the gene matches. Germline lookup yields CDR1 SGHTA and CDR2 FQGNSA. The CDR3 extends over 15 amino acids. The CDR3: CASSLRVGTVTEAFF. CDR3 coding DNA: TGTGCCAGCAGCTTACGTGTAGGGACAGTCACTGAAGCTTTCTTT.

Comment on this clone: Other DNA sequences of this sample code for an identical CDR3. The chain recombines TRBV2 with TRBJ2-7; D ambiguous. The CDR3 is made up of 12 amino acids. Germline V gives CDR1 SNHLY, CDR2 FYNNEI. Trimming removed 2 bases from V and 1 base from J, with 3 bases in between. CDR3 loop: CASSEHSYEQYF. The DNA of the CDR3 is TGTGCCAGCAGTGAACATTCCTACGAGCAGTACTTC. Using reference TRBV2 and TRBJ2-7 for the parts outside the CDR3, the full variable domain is EPEVTQTPSHQVTQMGQEVILRCVPISNHLYFYWYRQILGQKVEFLVSFYNNEISEKSEIFDDQFSVERPDGSNFTLKIRSTKLEDSAMYFCASSEHSYEQYFGPGTRLTVT.

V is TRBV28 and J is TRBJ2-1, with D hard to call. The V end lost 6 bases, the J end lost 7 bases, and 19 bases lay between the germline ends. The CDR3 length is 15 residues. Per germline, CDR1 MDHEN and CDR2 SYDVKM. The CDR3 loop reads CASRFLRMNSNEQFF. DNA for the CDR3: TGTGCCAGCAGATTCCTCCGAATGAACTCGAATGAGCAGTTCTTC. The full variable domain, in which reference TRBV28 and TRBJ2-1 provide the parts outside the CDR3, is DVKVTQSSRYLVKRTGEKVFLECVQDMDHENMFWYRQDPGLGLRLIYFSYDVKMKEKGDIPEGYSVSREKKERFSLILESASTNQTSMYLCASRFLRMNSNEQFFGPGTRLTVL.

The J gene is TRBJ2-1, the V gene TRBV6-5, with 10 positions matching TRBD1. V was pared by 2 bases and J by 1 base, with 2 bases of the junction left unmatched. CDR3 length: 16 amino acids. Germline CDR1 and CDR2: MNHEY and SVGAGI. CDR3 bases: TGTGCCAGCAGTTACCCGGGACAGGGGTCCTACAATGAGCAGTTCTTC. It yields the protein CASSYPGQGSYNEQFF.

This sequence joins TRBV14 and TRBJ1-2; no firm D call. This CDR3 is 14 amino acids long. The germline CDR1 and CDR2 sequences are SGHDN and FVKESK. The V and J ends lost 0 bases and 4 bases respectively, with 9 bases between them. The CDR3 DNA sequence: TGTGCCAGCAGCCAAGAGCCCAGATTCTATGGCTACACCTTC. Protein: CASSQEPRFYGYTF.

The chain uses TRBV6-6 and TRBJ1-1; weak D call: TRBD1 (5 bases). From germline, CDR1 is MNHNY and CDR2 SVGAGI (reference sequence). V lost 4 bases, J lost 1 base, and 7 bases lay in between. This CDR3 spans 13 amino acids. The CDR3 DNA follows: TGTGCCAGCAGTTTACAGGAGAACACTGAAGCTTTCTTT. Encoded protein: CASSLQENTEAFF.

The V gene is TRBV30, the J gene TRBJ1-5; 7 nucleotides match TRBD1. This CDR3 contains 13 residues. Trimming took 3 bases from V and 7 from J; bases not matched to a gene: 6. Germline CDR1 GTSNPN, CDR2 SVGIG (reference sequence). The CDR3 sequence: CAWSRDRRQPQHF. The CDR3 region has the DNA TGTGCCTGGAGCCGGGACAGAAGGCAGCCCCAGCATTTT.

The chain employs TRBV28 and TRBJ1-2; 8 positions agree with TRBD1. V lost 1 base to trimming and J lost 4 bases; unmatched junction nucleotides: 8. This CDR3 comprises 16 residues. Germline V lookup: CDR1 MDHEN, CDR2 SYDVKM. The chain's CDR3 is CASSLSGQGYVYGYTF. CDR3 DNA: TGTGCCAGCAGTTTATCCGGACAGGGTTATGTCTATGGCTACACCTTC.

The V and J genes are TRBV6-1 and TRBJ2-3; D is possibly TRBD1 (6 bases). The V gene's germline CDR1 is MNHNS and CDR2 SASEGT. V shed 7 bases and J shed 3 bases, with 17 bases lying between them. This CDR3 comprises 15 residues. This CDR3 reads CASTGSGHFTDTQYF. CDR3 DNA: TGTGCCAGCACCGGATCGGGACATTTTACAGATACGCAGTATTTT.

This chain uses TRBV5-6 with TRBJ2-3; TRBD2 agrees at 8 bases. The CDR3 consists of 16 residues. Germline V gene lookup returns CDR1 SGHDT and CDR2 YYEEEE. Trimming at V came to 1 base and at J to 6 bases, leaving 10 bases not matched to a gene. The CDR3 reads CASSLKSGRIKDTQYF. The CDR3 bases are TGTGCCAGCAGCTTGAAGAGCGGGAGAATTAAGGATACGCAGTATTTT.

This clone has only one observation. The CDR3 reads CASRRGRPYGYTF. CDR3 sequence (DNA): TGCGCCAGCAGGCGAGGGAGGCCCTATGGCTACACCTTC. The chain recombines TRBV5-1 with TRBJ1-2; D ambiguous. The CDR3 is made up of 13 amino acids. V was cut by 5 bases and J by 4 bases, with 12 bases left in between. In germline, CDR1 is SGHRS, CDR2 YFSETQ.

The CDR3 sequence: CASSAGVSGELFF. In DNA, the CDR3 is TGTGCCAGCAGCGCCGGAGTAAGCGGGGAGCTGTTTTTT. The chain is built from TRBV11-2 and TRBJ2-2; D is unclear. The CDR3 consists of 13 residues. Germline CDR1 and CDR2: SGHAT and FQNNGV. V was trimmed by 5 bases and J by 7 bases, leaving 11 bases between them. The full variable domain, rest sourced from reference TRBV11-2 and TRBJ2-2, is EAGVAQSPRYKIIEKRQSVAFWCNPISGHATLYWYQQILGQGPKLLIQFQNNGVVDDSQLPKDRFSAERLKGVDSTLKIQPAKLEDSAVYLCASSAGVSGELFFGEGSRLTVL.

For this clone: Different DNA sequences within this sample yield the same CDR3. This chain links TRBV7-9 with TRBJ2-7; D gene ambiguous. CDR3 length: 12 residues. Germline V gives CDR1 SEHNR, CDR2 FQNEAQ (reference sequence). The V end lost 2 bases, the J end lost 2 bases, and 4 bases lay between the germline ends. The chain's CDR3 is CASSLQPYEQYF. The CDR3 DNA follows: TGTGCCAGCAGCTTACAACCCTACGAGCAGTACTTC.

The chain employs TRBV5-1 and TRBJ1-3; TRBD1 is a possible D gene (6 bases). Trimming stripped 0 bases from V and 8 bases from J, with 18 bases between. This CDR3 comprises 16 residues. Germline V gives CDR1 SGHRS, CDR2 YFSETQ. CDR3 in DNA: TGCGCCAGCAGCTTGGCCGGGACAAGCTATACAGACACCATATATTTT. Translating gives CASSLAGTSYTDTIYF.

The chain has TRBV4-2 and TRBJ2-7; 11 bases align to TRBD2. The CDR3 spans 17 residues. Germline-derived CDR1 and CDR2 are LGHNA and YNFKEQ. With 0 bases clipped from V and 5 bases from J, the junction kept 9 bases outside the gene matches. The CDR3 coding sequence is TGTGCCAGCAGCCAAGACTGGGGACTAGCGGATGGGAACGAGCAGTACTTC. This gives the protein CASSQDWGLADGNEQYF.

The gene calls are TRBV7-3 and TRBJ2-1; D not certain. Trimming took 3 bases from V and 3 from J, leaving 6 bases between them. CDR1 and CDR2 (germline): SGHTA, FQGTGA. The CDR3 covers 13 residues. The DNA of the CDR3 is TGTGCCAGCAGCTTTGGCAACTACAATGAGCAGTTCTTC. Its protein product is CASSFGNYNEQFF.

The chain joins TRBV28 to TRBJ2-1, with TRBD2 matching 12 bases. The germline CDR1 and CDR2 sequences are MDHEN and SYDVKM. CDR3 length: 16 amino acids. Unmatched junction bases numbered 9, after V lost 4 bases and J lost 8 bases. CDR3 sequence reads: CASSSPTSGRLHEQFF. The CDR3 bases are TGTGCCAGCAGTTCCCCTACTAGCGGGAGGTTGCATGAGCAGTTCTTC.

The DNA of the CDR3 is TGTGCCAGCAGTGAACGCACGGGACTAGTCGCGTCTGGGGCCAACGTCCTGACTTTC. This sequence encodes CASSERTGLVASGANVLTF. The J gene is TRBJ2-6, the V gene TRBV2, with 8 positions matching TRBD2. The CDR3 has 19 residues. In germline, CDR1 is SNHLY, CDR2 FYNNEI. V gave up 2 bases and J gave up 1 base; unmatched junction bases: 10.

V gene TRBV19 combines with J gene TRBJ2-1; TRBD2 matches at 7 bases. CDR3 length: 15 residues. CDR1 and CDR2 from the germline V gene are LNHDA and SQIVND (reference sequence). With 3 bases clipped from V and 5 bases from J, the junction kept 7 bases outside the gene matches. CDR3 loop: CASSIPGLVNNEQFF. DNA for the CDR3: TGTGCCAGTAGTATCCCCGGACTAGTCAACAATGAGCAGTTCTTC.